This T cell receptor (beta chain) was identified in a study of radiation and T cells in renal cell carcinoma. The wider study: Nephrectomy followed 15 Gy stereotactic body radiation by 4 weeks. Study-level results: Without pretreatment biopsies, baseline tumor clonotype presence was undetermined. Top tumor clonotypes rose in blood 2 weeks post-radiation, then contracted.

As for time point: blood 2 weeks post-SBRT. Regarding treatment: 15 Gy SBRT to primary tumor, nephrectomy 4 weeks later. Clear cell pathology was present in this patient's renal cell carcinoma. The repertoire was sequenced with immunoSEQ multiplex PCR; TCRdb's copy has only in-frame clones and lacks some. The sample has about 58,000 clones; roughly 72% are singletons. This clone has a single count. Its matching antigen is unknown. Germline lookup yields CDR1 LNHDA and CDR2 SQIVND (reference sequence). V dropped 5 bases and J dropped 5 bases, with 18 bases sitting between them. This CDR3 is built from 15 residues.

This clonotype originated in a man between 60 and 75 years old with renal cell carcinoma. The chain recombines TRBV19 with TRBJ1-2; unclear D gene. The specimen was blood, collected from a patient whose treatment included radiotherapy and nephrectomy. The CDR3 nucleotides are TGTGCCAGTAGTCAGAGGCCGGTCGTGGGGTATGGCTACACCTTC. Translated, it gives CASSQRPVVGYGYTF.